This T cell receptor beta chain was captured by sequencing in a study of shared clonotypes between healthy human individuals. In this sample, this clone turned up once. In germline, CDR1 is MDHEN, CDR2 SYDVKM. This CDR3 has 14 amino acids. V gave up 2 bases and J gave up 9 bases; unmatched junction bases: 9. Profiled with immunoSEQ multiplex PCR; TCRdb holds only in-frame clones, not every one. The sample yields fewer than 2.5 million clones, 93% seen once. The TCR sequence derives from a man aged 18 to 35 in good health. Some clones in this sample may be carry-over from other donors' samples. Sequenced input: naive CD4+ T cells from PBMCs. Subset reported: CD45RA+ positively selected. The rearrangement joins TRBV28 to TRBJ1-1; 7 bases fit TRBD1. CDR3 nucleotide sequence: TGTGCCAGCAGTTTACTTGACAGGGACCTTCAAGCTTTCTTT. It codes for CASSLLDRDLQAFF.